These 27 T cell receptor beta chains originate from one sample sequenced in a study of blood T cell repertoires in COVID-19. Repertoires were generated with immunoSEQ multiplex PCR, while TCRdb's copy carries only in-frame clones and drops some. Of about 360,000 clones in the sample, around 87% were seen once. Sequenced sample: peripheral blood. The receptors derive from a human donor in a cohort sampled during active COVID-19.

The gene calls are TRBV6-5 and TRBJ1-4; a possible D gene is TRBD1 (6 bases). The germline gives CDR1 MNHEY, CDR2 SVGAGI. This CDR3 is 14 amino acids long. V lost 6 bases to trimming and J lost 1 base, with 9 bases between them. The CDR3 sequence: CASRARGTNEKLFF. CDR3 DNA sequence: TGTGCCAGCAGGGCCAGGGGAACTAATGAAAAACTGTTTTTT.

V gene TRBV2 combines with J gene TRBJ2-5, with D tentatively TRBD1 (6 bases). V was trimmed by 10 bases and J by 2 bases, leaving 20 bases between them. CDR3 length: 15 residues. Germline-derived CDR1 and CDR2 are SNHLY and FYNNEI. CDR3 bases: TGTGCCACCCACAAGGGGGAATGGGGACAAGAGACCCAGTACTTC. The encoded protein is CATHKGEWGQETQYF.

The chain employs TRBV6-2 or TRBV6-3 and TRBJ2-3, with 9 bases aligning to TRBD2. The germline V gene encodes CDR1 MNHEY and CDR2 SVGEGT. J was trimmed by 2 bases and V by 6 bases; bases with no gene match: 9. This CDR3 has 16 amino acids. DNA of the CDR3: TGTGCCAGCAGCTTGACTAGCGGCCTATTCACAGATACGCAGTATTTT. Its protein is CASSLTSGLFTDTQYF.

CDR3 DNA sequence: TGTGCCACCAGCAGAGGGGGGGATAATTCACCCCTCCACTTT. It encodes CATSRGGDNSPLHF. The chain is built from TRBV15 and TRBJ1-6; tentatively, D is TRBD1 (5 bases). The V gene's germline CDR1 is LNHNV and CDR2 YYDKDF (reference sequence). The CDR3 sequence is 14 residues long. V was trimmed by 1 base and J by 5 bases, leaving 6 bases between them. Filled out from reference TRBV15 and TRBJ1-6, the complete variable domain reads DAMVIQNPRYQVTQFGKPVTLSCSQTLNHNVMYWYQQKSSQAPKLLFHYYDKDFNNEADTPDNFQSRRPNTSFCFLDIRSPGLGDTAMYLCATSRGGDNSPLHFGNGTRLTVT.

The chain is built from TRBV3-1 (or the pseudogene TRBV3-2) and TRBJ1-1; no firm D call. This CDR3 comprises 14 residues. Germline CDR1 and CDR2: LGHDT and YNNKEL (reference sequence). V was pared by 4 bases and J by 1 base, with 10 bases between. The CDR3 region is CASSLAAANTEAFF. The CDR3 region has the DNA TGTGCCAGCAGCCTAGCGGCGGCGAACACTGAAGCTTTCTTT.

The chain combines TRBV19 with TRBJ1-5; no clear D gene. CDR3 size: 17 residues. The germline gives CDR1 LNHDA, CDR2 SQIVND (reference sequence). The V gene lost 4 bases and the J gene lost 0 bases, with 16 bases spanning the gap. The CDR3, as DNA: TGTGCCAGTAGTACCCTCTGGCAGGACTATAGCAATCAGCCCCAGCATTTT. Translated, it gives CASSTLWQDYSNQPQHF.

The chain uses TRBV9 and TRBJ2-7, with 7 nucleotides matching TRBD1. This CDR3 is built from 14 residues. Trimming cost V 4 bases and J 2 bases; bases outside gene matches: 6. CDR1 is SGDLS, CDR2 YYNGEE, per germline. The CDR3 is CASSPARGTYEQYF. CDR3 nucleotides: TGTGCCAGCAGCCCAGCCAGGGGGACCTACGAGCAGTACTTC.

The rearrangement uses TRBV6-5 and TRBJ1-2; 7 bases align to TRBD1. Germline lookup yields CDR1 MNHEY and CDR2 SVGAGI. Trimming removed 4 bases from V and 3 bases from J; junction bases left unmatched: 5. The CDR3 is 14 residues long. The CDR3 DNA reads TGTGCCAGCAGTTTGACAGGGTTAGACTATGGCTACACCTTC. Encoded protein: CASSLTGLDYGYTF.

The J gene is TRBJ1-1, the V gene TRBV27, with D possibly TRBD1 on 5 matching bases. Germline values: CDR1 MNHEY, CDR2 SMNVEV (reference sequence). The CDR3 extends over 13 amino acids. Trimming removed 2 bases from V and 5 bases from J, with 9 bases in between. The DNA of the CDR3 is TGTGCCAGCAGTTTAGGTCGACAGACTGAAGCTTTCTTT. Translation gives CASSLGRQTEAFF.

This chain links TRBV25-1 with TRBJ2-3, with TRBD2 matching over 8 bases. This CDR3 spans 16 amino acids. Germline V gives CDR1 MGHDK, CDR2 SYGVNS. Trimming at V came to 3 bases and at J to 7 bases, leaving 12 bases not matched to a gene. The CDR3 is CASSEEGTGGSYTQYF. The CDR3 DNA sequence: TGTGCCAGCAGTGAGGAGGGGACGGGGGGGTCCTATACGCAGTATTTT.

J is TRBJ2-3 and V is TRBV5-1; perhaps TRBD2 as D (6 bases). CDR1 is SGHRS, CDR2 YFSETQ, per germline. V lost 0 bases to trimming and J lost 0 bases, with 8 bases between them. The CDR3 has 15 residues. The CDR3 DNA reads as TGCGCCAGCAGCTTGGAGGAGGGAAGCACAGATACGCAGTATTTT. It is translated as CASSLEEGSTDTQYF.

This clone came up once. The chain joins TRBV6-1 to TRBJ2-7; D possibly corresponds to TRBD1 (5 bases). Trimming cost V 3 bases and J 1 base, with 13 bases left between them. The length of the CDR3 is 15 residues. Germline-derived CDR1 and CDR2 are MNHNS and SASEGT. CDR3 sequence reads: CASSDRGSKSYEQYF. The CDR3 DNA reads TGTGCCAGCAGTGATAGGGGTTCGAAGTCCTACGAGCAGTACTTC.

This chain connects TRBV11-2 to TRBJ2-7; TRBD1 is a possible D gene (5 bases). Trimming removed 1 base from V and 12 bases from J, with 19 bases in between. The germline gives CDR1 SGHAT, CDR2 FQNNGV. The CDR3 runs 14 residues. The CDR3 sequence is CASSLGGSPDQPYF. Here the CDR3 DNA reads TGTGCCAGCAGCTTAGGGGGCAGCCCCGATCAACCGTACTTC.

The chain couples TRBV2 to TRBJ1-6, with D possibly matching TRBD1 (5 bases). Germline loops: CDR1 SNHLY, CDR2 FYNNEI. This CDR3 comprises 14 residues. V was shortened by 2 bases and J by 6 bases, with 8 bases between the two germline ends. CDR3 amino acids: CASSEWGLNSPLHF. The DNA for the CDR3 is TGTGCCAGCAGTGAATGGGGACTTAATTCACCCCTCCACTTT. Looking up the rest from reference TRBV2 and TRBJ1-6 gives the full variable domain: EPEVTQTPSHQVTQMGQEVILRCVPISNHLYFYWYRQILGQKVEFLVSFYNNEISEKSEIFDDQFSVERPDGSNFTLKIRSTKLEDSAMYFCASSEWGLNSPLHFGNGTRLTVT.

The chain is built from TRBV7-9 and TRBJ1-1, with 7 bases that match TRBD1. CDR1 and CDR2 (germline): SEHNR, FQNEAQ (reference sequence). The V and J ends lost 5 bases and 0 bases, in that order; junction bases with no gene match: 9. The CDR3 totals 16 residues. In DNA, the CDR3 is TGTGCCAGCAGCCCTGGGCGGGGACAGATGAACACTGAAGCTTTCTTT. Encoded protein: CASSPGRGQMNTEAFF. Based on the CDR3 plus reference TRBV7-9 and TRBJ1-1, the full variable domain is DTGVSQNPRHKITKRGQNVTFRCDPISEHNRLYWYRQTLGQGPEFLTYFQNEAQLEKSRLLSDRFSAERPKGSFSTLEIQRTEQGDSAMYLCASSPGRGQMNTEAFFGQGTRLTVV.

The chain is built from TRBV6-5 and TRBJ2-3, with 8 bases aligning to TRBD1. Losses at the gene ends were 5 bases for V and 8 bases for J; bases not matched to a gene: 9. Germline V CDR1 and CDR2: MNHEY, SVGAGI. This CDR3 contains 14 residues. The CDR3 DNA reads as TGTGCCAGCAGTCCGGGACAGGAGGGGGGTACGCAGTATTTT. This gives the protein CASSPGQEGGTQYF.

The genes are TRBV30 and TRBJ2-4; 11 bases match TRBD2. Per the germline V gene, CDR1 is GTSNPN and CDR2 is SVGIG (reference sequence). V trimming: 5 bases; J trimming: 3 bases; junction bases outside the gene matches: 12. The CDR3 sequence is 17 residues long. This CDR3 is CAWRELAGEFDKNIQYF. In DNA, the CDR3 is TGTGCCTGGCGCGAACTAGCGGGAGAATTCGACAAAAACATTCAGTACTTC.

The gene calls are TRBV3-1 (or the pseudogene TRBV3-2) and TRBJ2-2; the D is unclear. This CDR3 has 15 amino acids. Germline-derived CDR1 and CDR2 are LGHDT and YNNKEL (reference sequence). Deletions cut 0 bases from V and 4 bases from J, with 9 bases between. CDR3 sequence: CASSQENPSTGELFF. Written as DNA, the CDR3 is TGTGCCAGCAGCCAAGAAAATCCTTCCACCGGGGAGCTGTTTTTT.

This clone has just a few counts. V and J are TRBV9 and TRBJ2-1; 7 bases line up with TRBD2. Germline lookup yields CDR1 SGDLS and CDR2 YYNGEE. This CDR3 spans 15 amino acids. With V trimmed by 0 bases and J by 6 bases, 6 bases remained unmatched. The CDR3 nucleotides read TGTGCCAGCAGCGTAGGGCTAGCGGCACTCAATGAGCAGTTCTTC. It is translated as CASSVGLAALNEQFF.

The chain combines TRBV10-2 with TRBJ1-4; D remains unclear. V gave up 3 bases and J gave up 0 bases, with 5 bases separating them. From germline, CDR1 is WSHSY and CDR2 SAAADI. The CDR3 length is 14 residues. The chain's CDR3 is CASSDGATNEKLFF. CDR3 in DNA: TGCGCCAGCAGTGACGGGGCAACTAATGAAAAACTGTTTTTT.

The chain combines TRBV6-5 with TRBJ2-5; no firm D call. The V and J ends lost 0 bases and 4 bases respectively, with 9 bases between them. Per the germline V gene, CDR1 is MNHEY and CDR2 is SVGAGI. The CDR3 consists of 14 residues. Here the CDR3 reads CASSYSGPGETQYF. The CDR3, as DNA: TGTGCCAGCAGTTACTCCGGCCCGGGAGAGACCCAGTACTTC.

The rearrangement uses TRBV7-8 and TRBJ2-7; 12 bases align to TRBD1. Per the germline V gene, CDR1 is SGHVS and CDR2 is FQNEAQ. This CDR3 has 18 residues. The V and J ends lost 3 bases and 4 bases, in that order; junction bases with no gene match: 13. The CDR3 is CASSLGTGGPSTPYEQYF. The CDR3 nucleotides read TGTGCCAGCAGCTTGGGGACAGGGGGCCCATCCACCCCTTACGAGCAGTACTTC.

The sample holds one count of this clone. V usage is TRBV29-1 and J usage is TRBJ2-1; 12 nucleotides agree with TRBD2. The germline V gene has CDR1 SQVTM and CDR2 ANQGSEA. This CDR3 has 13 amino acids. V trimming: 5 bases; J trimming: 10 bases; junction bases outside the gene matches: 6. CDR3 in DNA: TGCAGCGTTATGGCTAGCGGGAGGGCCGAGCAGTTCTTC. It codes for CSVMASGRAEQFF.

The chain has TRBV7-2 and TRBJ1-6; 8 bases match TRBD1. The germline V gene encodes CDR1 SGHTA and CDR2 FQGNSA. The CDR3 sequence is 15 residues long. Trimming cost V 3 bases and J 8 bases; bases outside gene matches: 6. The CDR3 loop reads CASSLEDRVHSPLHF. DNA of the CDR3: TGTGCCAGCAGCTTGGAGGACAGGGTACATTCACCCCTCCACTTT. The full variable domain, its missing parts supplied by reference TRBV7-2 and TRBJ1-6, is GAGVSQSPSNKVTEKGKDVELRCDPISGHTALYWYRQSLGQGLEFLIYFQGNSAPDKSGLPSDRFSAERTGGSVSTLTIQRTQQEDSAVYLCASSLEDRVHSPLHFGNGTRLTVT.

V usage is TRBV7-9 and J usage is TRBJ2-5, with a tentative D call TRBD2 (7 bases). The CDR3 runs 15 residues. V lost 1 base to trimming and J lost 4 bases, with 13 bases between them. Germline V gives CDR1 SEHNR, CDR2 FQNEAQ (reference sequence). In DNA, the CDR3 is TGTGCCAGCAGCTTAGTCGGGGGGCGAGCAGAGACCCAGTACTTC. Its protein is CASSLVGGRAETQYF.

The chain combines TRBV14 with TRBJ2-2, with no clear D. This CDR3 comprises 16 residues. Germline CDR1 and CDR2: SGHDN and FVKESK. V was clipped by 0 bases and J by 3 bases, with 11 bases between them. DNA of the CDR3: TGTGCCAGCAGCCAAGATTTGGGCAGGTACACCGGGGAGCTGTTTTTT. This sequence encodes CASSQDLGRYTGELFF.

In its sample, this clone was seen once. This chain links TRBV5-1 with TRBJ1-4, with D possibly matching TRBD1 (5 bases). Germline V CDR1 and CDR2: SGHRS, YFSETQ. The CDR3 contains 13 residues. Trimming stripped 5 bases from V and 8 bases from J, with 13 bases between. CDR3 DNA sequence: TGCGCCAGCAGAACGGGGGAGTGGGAAAAACTGTTTTTT. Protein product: CASRTGEWEKLFF.